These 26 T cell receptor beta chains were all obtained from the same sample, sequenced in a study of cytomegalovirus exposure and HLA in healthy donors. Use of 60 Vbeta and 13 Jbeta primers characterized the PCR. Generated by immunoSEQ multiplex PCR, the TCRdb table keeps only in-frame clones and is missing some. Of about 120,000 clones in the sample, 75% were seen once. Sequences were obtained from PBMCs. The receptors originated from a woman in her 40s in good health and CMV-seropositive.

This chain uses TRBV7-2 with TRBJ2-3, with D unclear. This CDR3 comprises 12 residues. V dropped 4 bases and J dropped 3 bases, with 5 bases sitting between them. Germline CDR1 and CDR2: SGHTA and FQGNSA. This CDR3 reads CASSSTTDTQYF. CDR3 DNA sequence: TGTGCCAGCAGCTCCACTACAGATACGCAGTATTTT.

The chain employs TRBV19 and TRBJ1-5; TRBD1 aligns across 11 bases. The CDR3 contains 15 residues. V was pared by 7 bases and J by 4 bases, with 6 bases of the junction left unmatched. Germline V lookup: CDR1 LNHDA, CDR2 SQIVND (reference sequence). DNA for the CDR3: TGTGCCAGTAAAACCGGGACAGGGGGGAATCAGCCCCAGCATTTT. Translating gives CASKTGTGGNQPQHF. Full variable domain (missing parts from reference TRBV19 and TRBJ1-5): DGGITQSPKYLFRKEGQNVTLSCEQNLNHDAMYWYRQDPGQGLRLIYYSQIVNDFQKGDIAEGYSVSREKKESFPLTVTSAQKNPTAFYLCASKTGTGGNQPQHFGDGTRLSIL.

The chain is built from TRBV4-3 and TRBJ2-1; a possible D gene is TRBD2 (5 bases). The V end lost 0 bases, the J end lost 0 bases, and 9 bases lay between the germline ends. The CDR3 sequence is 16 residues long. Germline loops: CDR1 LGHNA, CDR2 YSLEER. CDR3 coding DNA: TGCGCCAGCAGCCAAGATTGGGCGGGCTCCTACAATGAGCAGTTCTTC. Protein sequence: CASSQDWAGSYNEQFF.

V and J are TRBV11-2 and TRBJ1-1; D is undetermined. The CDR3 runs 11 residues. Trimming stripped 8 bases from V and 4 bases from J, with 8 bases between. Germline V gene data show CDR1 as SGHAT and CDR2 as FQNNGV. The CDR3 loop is CASAQSTEAFF. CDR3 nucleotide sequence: TGTGCCAGCGCACAGTCCACTGAAGCTTTCTTT.

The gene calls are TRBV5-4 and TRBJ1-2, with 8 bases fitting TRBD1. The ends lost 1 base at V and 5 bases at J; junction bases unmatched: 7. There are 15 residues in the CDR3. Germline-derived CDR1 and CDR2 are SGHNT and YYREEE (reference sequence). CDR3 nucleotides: TGTGCCAGCAGCTTGAATTTACAGGGGGATTATGGCTACACCTTC. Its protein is CASSLNLQGDYGYTF.

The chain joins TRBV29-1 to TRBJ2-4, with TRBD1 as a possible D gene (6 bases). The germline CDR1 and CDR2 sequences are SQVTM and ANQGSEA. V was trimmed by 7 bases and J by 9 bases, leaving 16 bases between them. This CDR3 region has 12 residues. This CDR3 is CSAQETGSIQYF. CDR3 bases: TGCAGCGCCCAAGAGACAGGCAGCATTCAGTACTTC.

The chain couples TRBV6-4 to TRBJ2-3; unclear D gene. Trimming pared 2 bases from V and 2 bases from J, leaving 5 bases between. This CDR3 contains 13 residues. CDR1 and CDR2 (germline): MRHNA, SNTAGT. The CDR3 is CASSDGPTDTQYF. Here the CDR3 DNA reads TGTGCCAGCAGTGACGGGCCCACAGATACGCAGTATTTT.

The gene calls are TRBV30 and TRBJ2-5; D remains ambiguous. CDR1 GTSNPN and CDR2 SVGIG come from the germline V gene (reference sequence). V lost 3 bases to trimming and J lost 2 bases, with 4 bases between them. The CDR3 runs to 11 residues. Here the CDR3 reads CAWRQQETQYF. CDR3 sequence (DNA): TGTGCCTGGAGACAGCAAGAGACCCAGTACTTC.

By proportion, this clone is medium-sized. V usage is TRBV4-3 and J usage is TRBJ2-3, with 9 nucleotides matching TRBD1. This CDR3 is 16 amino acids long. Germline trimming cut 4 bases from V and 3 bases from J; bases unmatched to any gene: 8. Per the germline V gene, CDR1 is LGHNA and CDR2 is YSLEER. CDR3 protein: CASSPTRTGVTDTQYF. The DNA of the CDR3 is TGCGCCAGCAGCCCCACCAGGACAGGGGTGACAGATACGCAGTATTTT.

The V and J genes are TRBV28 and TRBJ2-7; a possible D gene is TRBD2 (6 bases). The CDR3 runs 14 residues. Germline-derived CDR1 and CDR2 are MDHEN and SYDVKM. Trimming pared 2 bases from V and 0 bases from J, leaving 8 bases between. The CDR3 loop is CASSLGTVSYEQYF. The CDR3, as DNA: TGTGCCAGCAGTTTAGGGACTGTCTCCTACGAGCAGTACTTC.

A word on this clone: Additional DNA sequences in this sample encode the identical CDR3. Written as DNA, the CDR3 is TGTGCCAGCAGTTTGAGCTCCTACAATGAGCAGTTCTTC. Its translation: CASSLSSYNEQFF. This chain links TRBV27 with TRBJ2-1, with D unresolved. The V gene lost 3 bases and the J gene lost 0 bases, with 3 bases spanning the gap. Germline V gives CDR1 MNHEY, CDR2 SMNVEV (reference sequence). This CDR3 contains 13 residues.

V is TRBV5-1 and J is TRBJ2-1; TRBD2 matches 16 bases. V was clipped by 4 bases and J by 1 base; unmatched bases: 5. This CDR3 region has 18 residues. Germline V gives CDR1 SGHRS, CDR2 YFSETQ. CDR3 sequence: CASSTGTSGRASYNEQFF. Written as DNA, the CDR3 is TGCGCCAGCAGCACAGGGACTAGCGGGAGGGCGTCCTACAATGAGCAGTTCTTC.

DNA for the CDR3: TGTGCCAGCAGCCTGACAGGGGGCGGGGGCTACGAGCAGTACTTC. Translation gives CASSLTGGGGYEQYF. The chain links TRBV5-8 to TRBJ2-7; 10 nucleotides line up with TRBD1. Trimming at V came to 4 bases and at J to 3 bases, leaving 7 bases not matched to a gene. CDR3 length equals 15 residues. From germline, CDR1 is SGHTS and CDR2 YDEGEE.

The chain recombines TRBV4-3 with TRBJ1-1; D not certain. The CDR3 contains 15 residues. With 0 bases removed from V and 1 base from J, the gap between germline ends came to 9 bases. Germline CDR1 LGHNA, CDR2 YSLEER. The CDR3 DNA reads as TGCGCCAGCAGCCAAGATCTGACGGGGAACACTGAAGCTTTCTTT. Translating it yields CASSQDLTGNTEAFF.

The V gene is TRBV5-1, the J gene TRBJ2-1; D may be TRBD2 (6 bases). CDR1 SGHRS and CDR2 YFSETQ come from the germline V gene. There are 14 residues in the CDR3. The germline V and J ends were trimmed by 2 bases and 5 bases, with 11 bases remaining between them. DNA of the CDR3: TGCGCCAGCAGCTTTGGCGGAGGGCACAATGAGCAGTTCTTC. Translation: CASSFGGGHNEQFF.

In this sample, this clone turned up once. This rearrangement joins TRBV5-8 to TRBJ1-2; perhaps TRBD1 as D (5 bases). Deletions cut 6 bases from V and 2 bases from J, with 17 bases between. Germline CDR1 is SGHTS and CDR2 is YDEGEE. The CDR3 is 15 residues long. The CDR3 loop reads CASNRPGGANYGYTF. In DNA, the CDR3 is TGTGCCAGCAACCGACCCGGAGGGGCGAACTATGGCTACACCTTC.

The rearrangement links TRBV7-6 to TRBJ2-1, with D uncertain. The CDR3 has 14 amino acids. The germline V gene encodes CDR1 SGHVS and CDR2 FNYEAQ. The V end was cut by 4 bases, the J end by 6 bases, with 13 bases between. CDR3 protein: CASSSSRTVNEQFF. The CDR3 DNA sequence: TGTGCCAGCAGCTCCTCTAGAACGGTCAATGAGCAGTTCTTC.

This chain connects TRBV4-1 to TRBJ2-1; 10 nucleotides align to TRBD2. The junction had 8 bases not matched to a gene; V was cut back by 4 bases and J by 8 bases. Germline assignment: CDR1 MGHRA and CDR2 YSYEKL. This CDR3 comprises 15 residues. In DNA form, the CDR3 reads TGCGCCAGCAGCCGTAGCGGGGGGCCCATAGATGAGCAGTTCTTC. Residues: CASSRSGGPIDEQFF.

CDR3 sequence: CATLSRDRISYEQYF. The CDR3 DNA reads as TGTGCCACCCTCTCCCGGGACAGGATCTCCTACGAGCAGTACTTC. The chain uses TRBV28 and TRBJ2-7, with 8 bases that match TRBD1. This CDR3 spans 15 amino acids. The junction had 11 bases not matched to a gene; V was cut back by 10 bases and J by 0 bases. Germline-derived CDR1 and CDR2 are MDHEN and SYDVKM.

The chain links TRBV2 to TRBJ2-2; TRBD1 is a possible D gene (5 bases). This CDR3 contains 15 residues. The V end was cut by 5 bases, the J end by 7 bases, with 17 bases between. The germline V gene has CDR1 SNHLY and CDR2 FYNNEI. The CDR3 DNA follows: TGTGCCAGCAGTTTCCTTGCAGGGTTGGACGGGGAGCTGTTTTTT. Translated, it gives CASSFLAGLDGELFF.

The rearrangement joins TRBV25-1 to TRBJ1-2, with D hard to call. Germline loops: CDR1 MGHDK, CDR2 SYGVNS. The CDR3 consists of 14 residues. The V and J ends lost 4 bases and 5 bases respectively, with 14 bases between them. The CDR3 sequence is CASSGAEIDYGYTF. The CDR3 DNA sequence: TGTGCCAGCAGTGGGGCAGAGATCGATTATGGCTACACCTTC.

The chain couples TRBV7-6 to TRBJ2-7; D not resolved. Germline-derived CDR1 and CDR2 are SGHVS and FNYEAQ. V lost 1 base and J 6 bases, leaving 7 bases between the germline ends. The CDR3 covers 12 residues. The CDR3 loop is CASSLGSAEQYF. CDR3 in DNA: TGTGCCAGCAGCTTAGGGAGCGCCGAGCAGTACTTC. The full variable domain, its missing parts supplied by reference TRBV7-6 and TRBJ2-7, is GAGVSQSPRYKVTKRGQDVALRCDPISGHVSLYWYRQALGQGPEFLTYFNYEAQQDKSGLPNDRFSAERPEGSISTLTIQRTEQRDSAMYRCASSLGSAEQYFGPGTRLTVT.

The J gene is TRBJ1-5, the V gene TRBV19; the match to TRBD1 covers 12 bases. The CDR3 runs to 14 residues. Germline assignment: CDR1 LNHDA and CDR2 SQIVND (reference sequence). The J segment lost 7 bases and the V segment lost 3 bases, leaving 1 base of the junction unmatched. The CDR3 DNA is TGTGCCAGTAGTATTGGGACAGGGGGCCAGCCCCAGCATTTT. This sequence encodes CASSIGTGGQPQHF.

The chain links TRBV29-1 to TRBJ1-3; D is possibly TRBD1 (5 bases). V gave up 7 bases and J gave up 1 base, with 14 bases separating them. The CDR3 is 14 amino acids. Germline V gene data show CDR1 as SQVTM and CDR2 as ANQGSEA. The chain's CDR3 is CSGGDPDSGNTIYF. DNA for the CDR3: TGCAGCGGGGGGGACCCTGATTCTGGAAACACCATATATTTT. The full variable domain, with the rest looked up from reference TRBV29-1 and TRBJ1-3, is SAVISQKPSRDICQRGTSLTIQCQVDSQVTMMFWYRQQPGQSLTLIATANQGSEATYESGFVIDKFPISRPNLTFSTLTVSNMSPEDSSIYLCSGGDPDSGNTIYFGEGSWLTVV.

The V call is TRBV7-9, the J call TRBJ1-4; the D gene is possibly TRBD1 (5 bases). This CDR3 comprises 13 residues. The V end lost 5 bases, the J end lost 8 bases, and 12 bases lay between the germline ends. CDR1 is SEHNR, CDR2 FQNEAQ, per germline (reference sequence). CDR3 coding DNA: TGTGCCAGCAGCCCCCGGACAAGGGAAAAACTGTTTTTT. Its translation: CASSPRTREKLFF.

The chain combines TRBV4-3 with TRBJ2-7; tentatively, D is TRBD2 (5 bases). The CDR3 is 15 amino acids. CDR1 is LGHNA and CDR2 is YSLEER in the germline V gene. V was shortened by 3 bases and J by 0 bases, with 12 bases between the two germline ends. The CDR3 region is CASSQAIGSSYEQYF. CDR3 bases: TGCGCCAGCAGCCAGGCCATAGGGAGCTCCTACGAGCAGTACTTC.